This is a list of T cell receptor beta chains from one sample in a study of cytomegalovirus exposure and HLA in healthy donors. Profiled with immunoSEQ multiplex PCR; TCRdb holds only in-frame clones, not every one. The sample holds about 190,000 clones; 60% to 80% are singletons and the top ten take roughly 2.1%. Sequencing input: PBMCs. The source of these receptors is a woman aged 25 to 39 in good health and CMV-seropositive. CDR3s include the opening cysteine and the closing phenylalanine or tryptophan. The D gene is left open where the match is weak. Some rows have no size entry. The others give once, few or many, or a class for an expanded clone.

clone size,D gene,J gene,V gene,CDR3 protein
-,TRBD2,TRBJ2-2,TRBV27,CASSRVAGGYTGELFF
many,TRBD1,TRBJ2-3,TRBV2,CASSRGSDTQYF
-,-,TRBJ2-1,TRBV29-1,CSVSKRGWTYNEQFF
-,-,TRBJ2-1,TRBV4-2,CASSQDLVQIYNEQFF
-,TRBD2,TRBJ2-7,TRBV28,CASSSPGGAAYEQYF
-,TRBD1,TRBJ1-3,TRBV10-3,CAISSPGQLTGNTIYF
-,TRBD1,TRBJ2-3,TRBV7-7,CASSKLSRQGTTDTQYF
-,TRBD2,TRBJ2-7,TRBV9,CASSVGTSGSYYEQYF
-,TRBD1,TRBJ2-7,TRBV5-1,CASSDQGATEQYF
-,TRBD1,TRBJ1-6,TRBV5-1,CASSFDPDRGGSPLHF
-,TRBD2,TRBJ2-3,TRBV5-4,CASSRTSGTYTDTQYF
-,-,TRBJ2-7,TRBV5-1,CASSLDGFEQYF
-,-,TRBJ2-3,TRBV5-1,CASSLAGDSGDTQYF
-,TRBD2,TRBJ2-1,TRBV28,CASSRRLAGGGGEQFF
-,-,TRBJ1-1,TRBV2,CASLDGDTEAFF
-,TRBD1,TRBJ1-1,TRBV19,CASRPQGAGNTEAFF
-,-,TRBJ1-5,TRBV19,CASSIMGEQPQHF
-,TRBD1,TRBJ1-1,TRBV19,CASSINDRGRRNTEAFF
-,TRBD2,TRBJ2-5,TRBV5-6,CASSRGLAGETQYF
few,TRBD2,TRBJ2-1,TRBV5-1,CASSPSSGSHNEQFF
-,-,TRBJ2-5,TRBV2,CASSEWAEEETQYF
-,TRBD1,TRBJ1-1,TRBV5-4,CASSSMGQGSEAFF
-,-,TRBJ1-3,TRBV9,CASSVGSGREGNTIYF
-,-,TRBJ1-1,TRBV6-6,CASSRWGGEAFF
few,TRBD2,TRBJ2-1,TRBV4-3,CASSQLAGGFNEQFF
-,TRBD1,TRBJ1-2,TRBV10-3,CAIRRTGNNYGYTF
once,-,TRBJ2-1,TRBV21-1,CASSYNTGNPYNEQFF
-,-,TRBJ2-7,TRBV4-1,CASSQENSAQGSRREQYF
-,-,TRBJ2-7,TRBV28,CASSSRGTEQYF
-,TRBD1,TRBJ2-7,TRBV6-5,CASSYATGGPYEQYF
-,-,TRBJ2-3,TRBV9,CASNTGDSTDTQYF
-,-,TRBJ1-1,TRBV7-2,CASSPKGEAFF
-,TRBD1,TRBJ1-2,TRBV28,CASTQAGGRPYGYTF
few,TRBD1,TRBJ1-2,TRBV6-6,CASSYTDRGYGYTF
-,-,TRBJ2-7,TRBV27,CASSRLAAYEQYF
-,-,TRBJ1-4,TRBV7-2,CASSLERGGYPTNEKLFF
-,-,TRBJ1-3,TRBV25-1,CASSQPGVPSGNTIYF
-,-,TRBJ1-4,TRBV4-3,CASRTGLALNEKLFF
few,TRBD2,TRBJ2-7,TRBV7-9,CSSGGSSYEQYF
-,-,TRBJ1-2,TRBV5-4,CASSPGGRGNYGYTF
-,-,TRBJ1-5,TRBV10-1,CASSELDSCNQPQHF
-,TRBD1,TRBJ1-5,TRBV19,CASRGQGAGSQPQHF
-,TRBD1,TRBJ1-3,TRBV27,CASRPIRGHFGNTIYF
-,-,TRBJ2-5,TRBV9,CASSVLGLQSETQYF
-,TRBD1,TRBJ2-7,TRBV5-1,CASKTGSFSYEQYF
-,-,TRBJ1-2,TRBV6-1,CASSLTGGAYGYTF
-,TRBD1,TRBJ2-7,TRBV27,CASSPGQGYEQYF
-,TRBD2,TRBJ2-3,TRBV2,CASSEMRLAGGGTDTQYF
-,-,TRBJ1-4,TRBV19,CASSGGAREEKLFF
-,-,TRBJ1-3,TRBV5-1,CASSLTGSLSGNTIYF
-,TRBD2,TRBJ2-3,TRBV19,CASSIGLAGASDTQYF
-,-,TRBJ2-3,TRBV4-1,CASSHPRGGGWNTQYF
-,-,TRBJ2-7,TRBV6-1,CASSRESGVGYEQYF
few,TRBD1,TRBJ1-1,TRBV6-5,CASSYLDRAEAFF
-,TRBD1,TRBJ1-6,TRBV2,CASSKGQGDTSRSPLHF
-,-,TRBJ1-1,TRBV11-1,CASSSGTQYQAFF
-,-,TRBJ1-5,TRBV6-5,CASSYSAGHADQPQHF
-,TRBD1,TRBJ1-5,TRBV4-2,CASSQGQGGGWSNQPQHF